This T cell receptor (beta chain) was captured by sequencing in a study of T cell responses to AZD1222 COVID-19 vaccine. Study-wide results and caveats: Donors skewed white British and female; clonal diversity was possibly underestimated. Repertoires were collected only later (after the peak T cell response had occurred).

Measured with immunoSEQ multiplex PCR; TCRdb has only the in-frame clones, and not every one. The data hold under 150,000 clones, with approximately 83% observed a single time. Worth noting for this clone: Antigen unknown.

Between the trimmed V and J ends, which lost 1 base and 8 bases, there was a span of 20 bases. This CDR3 has 16 residues. Germline assignment: CDR1 SGHDN and CDR2 FVKESK. Source: peripheral blood, taken on day 0 of AZD1222 vaccination. The source of this sequence is an adult in good health. The chain carries TRBV14 and TRBJ1-2; TRBD1 is a possible D gene (5 bases). CDR3 bases: TGTGCCAGCAGCCAAGGGCTCTCGCGGACCAGGGTGGGCTACACCTTC. Residues: CASSQGLSRTRVGYTF.